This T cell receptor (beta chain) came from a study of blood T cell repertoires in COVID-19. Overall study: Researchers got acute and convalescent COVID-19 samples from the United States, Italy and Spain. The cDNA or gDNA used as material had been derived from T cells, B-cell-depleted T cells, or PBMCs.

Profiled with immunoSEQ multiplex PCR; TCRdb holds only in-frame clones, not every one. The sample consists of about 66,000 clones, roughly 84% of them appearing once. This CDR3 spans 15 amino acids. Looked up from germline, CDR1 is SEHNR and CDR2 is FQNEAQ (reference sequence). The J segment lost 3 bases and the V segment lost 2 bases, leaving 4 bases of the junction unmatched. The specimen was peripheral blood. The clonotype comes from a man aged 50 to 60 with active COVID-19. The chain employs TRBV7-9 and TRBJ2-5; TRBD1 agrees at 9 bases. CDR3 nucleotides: TGTGCCAGCAGCTTAATCGACAGGGGGAAAGAGACCCAGTACTTC. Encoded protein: CASSLIDRGKETQYF.